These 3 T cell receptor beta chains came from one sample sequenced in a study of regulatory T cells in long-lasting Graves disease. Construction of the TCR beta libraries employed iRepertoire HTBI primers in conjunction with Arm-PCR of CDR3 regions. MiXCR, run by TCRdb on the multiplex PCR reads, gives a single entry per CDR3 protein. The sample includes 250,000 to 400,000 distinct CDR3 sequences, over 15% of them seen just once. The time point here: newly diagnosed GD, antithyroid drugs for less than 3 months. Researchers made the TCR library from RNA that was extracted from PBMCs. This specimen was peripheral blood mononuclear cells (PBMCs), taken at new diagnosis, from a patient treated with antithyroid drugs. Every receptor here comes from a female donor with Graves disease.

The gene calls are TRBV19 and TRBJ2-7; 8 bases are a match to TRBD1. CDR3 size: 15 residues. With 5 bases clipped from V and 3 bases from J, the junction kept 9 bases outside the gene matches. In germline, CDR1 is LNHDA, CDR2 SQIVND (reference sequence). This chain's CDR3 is CASSSPVTGDYEQYF. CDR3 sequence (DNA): TGTGCCAGTAGTTCACCCGTGACAGGGGACTACGAGCAGTACTTC.

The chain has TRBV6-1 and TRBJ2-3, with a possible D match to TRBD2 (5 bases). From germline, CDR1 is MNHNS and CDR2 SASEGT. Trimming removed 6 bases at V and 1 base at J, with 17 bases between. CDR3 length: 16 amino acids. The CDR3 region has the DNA TGTGCCAGCAGCGATATCGCGGGCCTGGGCACAGATACGCAGTATTTT. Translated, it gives CASSDIAGLGTDTQYF.

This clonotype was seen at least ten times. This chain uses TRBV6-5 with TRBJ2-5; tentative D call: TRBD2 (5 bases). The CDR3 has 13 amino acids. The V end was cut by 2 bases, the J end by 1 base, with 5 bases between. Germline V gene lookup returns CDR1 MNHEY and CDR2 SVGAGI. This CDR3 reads CASSYAGQETQYF. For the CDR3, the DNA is TGTGCCAGCAGTTACGCGGGCCAAGAGACCCAGTACTTC.